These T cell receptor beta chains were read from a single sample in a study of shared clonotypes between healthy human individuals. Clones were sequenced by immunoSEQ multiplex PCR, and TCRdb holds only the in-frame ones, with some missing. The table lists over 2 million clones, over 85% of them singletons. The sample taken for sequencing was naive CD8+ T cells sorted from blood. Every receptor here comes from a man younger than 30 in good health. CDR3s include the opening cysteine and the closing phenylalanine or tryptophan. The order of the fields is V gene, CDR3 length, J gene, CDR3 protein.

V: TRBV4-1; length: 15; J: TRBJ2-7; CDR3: CASSQTPARAYEQYF
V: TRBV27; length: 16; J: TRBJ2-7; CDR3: CASSPSAGESSYEQYF
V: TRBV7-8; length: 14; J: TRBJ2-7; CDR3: CASSAGTADYEQYF
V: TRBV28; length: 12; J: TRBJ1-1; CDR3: CASSWGGTEAFF
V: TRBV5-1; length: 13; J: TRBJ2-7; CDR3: CASSLAATHEQYF
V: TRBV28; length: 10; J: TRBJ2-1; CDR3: CASSVNEQFF
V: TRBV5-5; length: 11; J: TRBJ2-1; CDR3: CASSLAGEAFF
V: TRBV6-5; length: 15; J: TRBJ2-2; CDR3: CASSYSTSNTGELFF
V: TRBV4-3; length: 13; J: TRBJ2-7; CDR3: CASSQDRAGEQYF
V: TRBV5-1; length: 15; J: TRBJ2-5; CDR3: CASSLAWEGQETQYF
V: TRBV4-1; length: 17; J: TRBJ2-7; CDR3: CASSPPPGGPPAYEQYF
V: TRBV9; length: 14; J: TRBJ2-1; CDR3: CASSAGGGYNEQFF
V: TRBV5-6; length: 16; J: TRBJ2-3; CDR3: CASSPTSGRALDTQYF
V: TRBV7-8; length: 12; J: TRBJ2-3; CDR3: CASSRLPDTQYF